This TCR beta chain was sequenced during a study of radiation and T cells in renal cell carcinoma. As to this clone: Its target is not known.

The time point denotes: baseline pretreatment blood. Treatment meaning: 15 Gy SBRT to primary tumor, nephrectomy 4 weeks later. Whole-study findings and limits: In blood, top tumor clones expanded by 2 weeks, shrinking by 4.

V was pared by 2 bases and J by 5 bases, with 9 bases between. The CDR3 covers 13 residues. The germline CDR1 and CDR2 sequences are SGHVS and FNYEAQ. TCRdb's table, derived via immunoSEQ multiplex PCR, lists solely in-frame clones and lacks some. The table includes approximately 90,000 clones, 86% detected once. The sequencing used blood, collected from a patient whose treatment included radiotherapy and nephrectomy. The chain joins TRBV7-6 to TRBJ2-5; no clear D. This receptor was identified in a man aged 50 to 60 with renal cell carcinoma. CDR3 DNA: TGTGCCAGCAGCTTACAAGGAGTGGAGACCCAGTACTTC. Protein: CASSLQGVETQYF.